These T cell receptor beta chains were read from a single sample in a study of tumor-infiltrating lymphocytes in localized non-small cell lung cancer. Libraries were prepared by immunoSEQ multiplex PCR; TCRdb keeps only in-frame clonotypes and omits some of them. The table shows just over 14,000 clones, with 80% to 90% occurring only once. Material: lung tumor tissue. Every receptor here comes from a human donor with non-small cell lung cancer. Both conserved end residues are part of each CDR3.

J	V	CDR3
TRBJ1-2	TRBV5-4	CASSLFYIEGGYTF
TRBJ1-3	TRBV9	CASSGGEGSGNTIYF
TRBJ1-5	TRBV12-5	CASGPRGGPDNQPQHF
TRBJ2-7	TRBV6-5	CASSYFVSGSYEQYF
TRBJ1-4	TRBV11-3	CASSLLGRGGEKLFF
TRBJ2-1	TRBV2	CASSEGGGTLYNEQFF
TRBJ1-1	TRBV14	CASSQESSGVSAFF
TRBJ1-2	TRBV10-1	CASRLKTGTPANYGYTF
-	TRBV4-2	CASSQQQGSYEQYF
TRBJ1-1	TRBV29-1	CSVLFRETEAFF
TRBJ1-4	TRBV7-4	CASSSTGANEKLFF
TRBJ2-3	TRBV11-1	CASSRLVTDTQYF
TRBJ1-2	TRBV5-1	CASSLQDTSGYTF
TRBJ2-5	TRBV5-1	CASSLIFRRGQETQYF
TRBJ2-4	TRBV18	CASSPLLAPKNIQYF
TRBJ2-5	TRBV5-6	CASSLAVATGGETQYF
TRBJ2-1	TRBV7-7	CASSSGTSGDNEQFF
TRBJ2-1	TRBV19	CATIPPGYNEQFF
TRBJ2-2	TRBV2	CASRDVFPGELFF
TRBJ2-2	TRBV7-6	CASSLGPESTGELFF
TRBJ2-5	TRBV5-1	CASSLDRETQYF
TRBJ2-1	TRBV7-2	CASSWGAGEGNEQFF
TRBJ1-6	TRBV19	CASSIVVGTGNSPLHF
TRBJ2-5	TRBV5-5	CASSLDTGSLRKTQYF
TRBJ2-1	TRBV7-2	CASSRGQGLYNEQFF
TRBJ1-4	TRBV11-2	CASSWTGFSEKLFF
TRBJ1-5	TRBV7-9	CASSLTGTGGNQPQHF
TRBJ2-5	TRBV2	CASGFEQETQYF
TRBJ2-1	TRBV14	CASGTGQRSYNEQFF
TRBJ2-3	TRBV27	CASLKGGTQYF
TRBJ1-5	TRBV10-2	CASKRGTDHQPQHF
TRBJ1-2	TRBV10-1	CASSDRTPYGYTF
TRBJ2-3	TRBV5-5	CASSLTGLGDTQYF
TRBJ2-1	TRBV27	CASRTGLARDEQFF
TRBJ2-2	TRBV7-2	CASRLNTGELFF
TRBJ1-2	TRBV19	CASSGTGGAGYGYTF
TRBJ1-1	TRBV28	CASSLTGVTEAFF
TRBJ2-6	TRBV27	CASKRSGANVLTF
TRBJ2-7	TRBV7-3	CASSSEHTDSYEQYF
TRBJ2-1	TRBV7-2	CASSFEPSGNNEQFF
TRBJ2-4	TRBV4-3	CASSQETGGYIQYF
TRBJ2-7	TRBV18	CASSWIGTGSSYEQYF
TRBJ1-4	TRBV10-3	CAISRAYNEKLFF
TRBJ2-1	TRBV4-3	CASSQDQKTSGSEQFF
TRBJ2-6	TRBV5-4	CASSLQGSGANVLTF
TRBJ2-5	TRBV9	CASSVVQGGQETQYF
TRBJ2-1	TRBV7-2	CASSQGTSGSRQFF
TRBJ2-7	TRBV29-1	CSVEEQWNEQYF
TRBJ1-3	TRBV14	CASSQEKGRSGNTIYF
TRBJ2-3	TRBV13	CASSLPLAGVNTQYF
TRBJ1-5	TRBV5-5	CASSFYQPQHF
TRBJ2-1	TRBV6-4	CASSPSSGGVNEQFF
TRBJ2-7	TRBV6-6	CASNRPTSGRFGEQYF